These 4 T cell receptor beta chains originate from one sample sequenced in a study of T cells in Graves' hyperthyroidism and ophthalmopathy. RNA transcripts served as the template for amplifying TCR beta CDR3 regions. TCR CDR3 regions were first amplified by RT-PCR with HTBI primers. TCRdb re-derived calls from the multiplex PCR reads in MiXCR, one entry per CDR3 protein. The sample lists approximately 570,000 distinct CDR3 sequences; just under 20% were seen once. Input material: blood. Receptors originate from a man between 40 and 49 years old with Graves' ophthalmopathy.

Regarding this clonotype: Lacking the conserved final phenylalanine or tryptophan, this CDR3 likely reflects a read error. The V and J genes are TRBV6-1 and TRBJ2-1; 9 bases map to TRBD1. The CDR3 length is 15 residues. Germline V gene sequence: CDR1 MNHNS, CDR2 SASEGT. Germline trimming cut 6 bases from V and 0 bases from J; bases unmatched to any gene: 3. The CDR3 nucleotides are TGTGCCAGCAGCTCGACAGGGGGCTCCTACAATGAGCAGTTCGTC. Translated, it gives CASSSTGGSYNEQFV.

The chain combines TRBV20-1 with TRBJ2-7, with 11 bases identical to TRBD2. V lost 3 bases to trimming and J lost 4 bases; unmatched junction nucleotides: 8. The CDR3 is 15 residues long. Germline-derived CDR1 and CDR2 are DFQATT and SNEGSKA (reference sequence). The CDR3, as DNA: TGCAGTGCTAGCTTAGCGGGAGGGCCTGTATACGAGCAGTACTTC. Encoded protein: CSASLAGGPVYEQYF.

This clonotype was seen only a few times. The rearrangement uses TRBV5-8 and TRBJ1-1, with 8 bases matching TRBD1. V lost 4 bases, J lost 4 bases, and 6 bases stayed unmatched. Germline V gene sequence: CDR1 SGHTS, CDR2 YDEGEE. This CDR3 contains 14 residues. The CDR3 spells CASSRTGTGTEAFF. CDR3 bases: TGTGCCAGCAGCCGGACAGGGACGGGCACTGAAGCTTTCTTT. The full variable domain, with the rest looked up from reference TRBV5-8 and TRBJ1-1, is EAGVTQSPTHLIKTRGQQATLRCSPISGHTSVYWYQQALGLGLQFLLWYDEGEERNRGNFPPRFSGRQFPNYSSELNVNALELEDSALYLCASSRTGTGTEAFFGQGTRLTVV.

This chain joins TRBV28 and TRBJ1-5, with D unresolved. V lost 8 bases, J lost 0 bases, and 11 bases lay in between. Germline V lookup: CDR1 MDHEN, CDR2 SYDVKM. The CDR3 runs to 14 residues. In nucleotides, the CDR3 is TGTGCCAGCCGGGTCCTCAATAGCAATCAGCCCCAGCATTTT. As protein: CASRVLNSNQPQHF.